This TCR beta chain comes out of a study of blood T cell repertoires in COVID-19. Study in general: The United States, Italy and Spain were the sources of the acute and convalescent COVID-19 samples. The analysed material was cDNA or gDNA that came from T cells, B-cell-depleted T cells, or PBMCs.

In the original analysis: Reference gene primer amplification yielded estimated nucleated cell counts. Generated by immunoSEQ multiplex PCR, the TCRdb table keeps only in-frame clones and is missing some. V and J calls plus clone size are reproduced from that table; the DNA served to infer D and trimming. The sample shows about 98,000 clones, roughly 80% of them seen only once. The V gene lost 0 bases and the J gene lost 4 bases, with 10 bases spanning the gap. Germline V gene lookup returns CDR1 SGHRS and CDR2 YFSETQ. The CDR3 spans 15 residues. This clonotype originated in a man between 65 and 80 years old with active or convalescent COVID-19. Material for sequencing was peripheral blood. V usage is TRBV5-1 and J usage is TRBJ2-2, with D tentatively TRBD2 (5 bases). CDR3 in amino acids: CASSLGTGITGELFF. The CDR3, as DNA: TGCGCCAGCAGCTTGGGTACGGGGATCACCGGGGAGCTGTTTTTT. The full variable domain, completed using reference TRBV5-1 and TRBJ2-2, is KAGVTQTPRYLIKTRGQQVTLSCSPISGHRSVSWYQQTPGQGLQFLFEYFSETQRNKGNFPGRFSGRQFSNSRSEMNVSTLELGDSALYLCASSLGTGITGELFFGEGSRLTVL.